The next 27 T cell receptor beta chains were all read from a single sample in a study of T cell responses to AZD1222 COVID-19 vaccine. The repertoire was sequenced with immunoSEQ multiplex PCR; TCRdb's copy has only in-frame clones and lacks some. The sample contains around 140,000 clones, about 92% of which appear only once. Source: peripheral blood, taken 28 days after the second AZD1222 dose. The receptors derive from an adult who received the AZD1222 COVID-19 vaccine.

In this sample, this clone turned up a few times. This chain connects TRBV7-9 to TRBJ1-1, with TRBD1 identical over 10 bases. After removal of 2 bases from V and 6 bases from J, the junction contained 15 bases not matched to a gene. This CDR3 region has 18 residues. CDR1 SEHNR and CDR2 FQNEAQ come from the germline V gene (reference sequence). Here the CDR3 DNA reads TGTGCCAGCAGCTTATGGCCGAGGACAGGGGGTAGGAGGGCTGAAGCTTTCTTT. This translates into CASSLWPRTGGRRAEAFF.

V and J are TRBV7-9 and TRBJ1-3; D is possibly TRBD1 (5 bases). The CDR3 runs 13 residues. Germline CDR1 is SEHNR and CDR2 is FQNEAQ (reference sequence). V dropped 2 bases and J dropped 7 bases, with 9 bases sitting between them. The CDR3 sequence: CASSLYGGNTIYF. The CDR3 DNA is TGTGCCAGCAGCTTATATGGGGGGAACACCATATATTTT.

This chain links TRBV4-2 with TRBJ2-7; 7 bases map to TRBD1. This CDR3 spans 15 amino acids. Germline V CDR1 and CDR2: LGHNA, YNFKEQ. The trim removed 3 bases at V and 4 bases at J, leaving 9 bases unmatched. CDR3 sequence: CASSQGDSESYEQYF. CDR3 coding DNA: TGTGCCAGCAGCCAGGGGGACAGCGAAAGTTACGAGCAGTACTTC.

The CDR3 reads CASSPSLKLNYNEQFF. The CDR3 DNA is TGTGCCAGCAGCCCCTCACTAAAACTCAACTACAATGAGCAGTTCTTC. The genes are TRBV7-2 and TRBJ2-1; the D is unclear. V lost 5 bases to trimming and J lost 3 bases, with 17 bases between them. This CDR3 is built from 16 residues. Germline V gene sequence: CDR1 SGHTA, CDR2 FQGNSA.

This chain connects TRBV7-9 to TRBJ2-1; D remains ambiguous. CDR1 and CDR2 (germline): SEHNR, FQNEAQ (reference sequence). CDR3 length: 16 residues. V gave up 1 base and J gave up 0 bases, with 10 bases separating them. CDR3 amino acids: CASSLGVRSSYNEQFF. DNA for the CDR3: TGTGCCAGCAGCTTAGGGGTTCGTAGCTCCTACAATGAGCAGTTCTTC.

The chain combines TRBV18 with TRBJ1-3, with D maybe TRBD1 (5 bases). V was shortened by 3 bases and J by 0 bases, with 18 bases between the two germline ends. The CDR3 spans 18 residues. The V gene's germline CDR1 is KGHSH and CDR2 LQKENI. The CDR3 region is CASSPRTDTSSSGNTIYF. The CDR3 DNA sequence: TGTGCCAGCTCACCCCGAACGGACACCTCTTCCTCTGGAAACACCATATATTTT.

The chain uses TRBV7-3 and TRBJ2-4; D might be TRBD1 or TRBD2, each matching 6 bases. The germline gives CDR1 SGHTA, CDR2 FQGTGA. CDR3 size: 14 residues. Trimming took 2 bases from V and 7 from J, leaving 12 bases between them. The CDR3 spells CASSLGGGPNIQYF. The CDR3 DNA follows: TGTGCCAGCAGCTTAGGAGGGGGGCCGAACATTCAGTACTTC.

The rearrangement uses TRBV6-6 and TRBJ2-7; maybe TRBD2 (5 bases). The CDR3 consists of 15 residues. Germline CDR1 is MNHNY and CDR2 is SVGAGI (reference sequence). V gave up 0 bases and J gave up 0 bases, with 9 bases separating them. CDR3 sequence reads: CASSYSGGSSYEQYF. In DNA, the CDR3 is TGTGCCAGCAGTTACTCCGGTGGGAGCTCCTACGAGCAGTACTTC.

Notes on this clone: A much bigger clone sits one base away, suggesting this may be a read error. The rearrangement links TRBV28 to TRBJ1-1; D not certain. CDR1 and CDR2 (germline): MDHEN, SYDVKM. The CDR3 runs 13 residues. The ends were cut back, 11 bases at V and 1 base at J, with 14 bases in the middle. CDR3 sequence (DNA): TGTGCCGCCCAGTATCCGAGGAACACTGAAGCTTTCTTT. As protein: CAAQYPRNTEAFF.

The rearrangement joins TRBV7-3 to TRBJ2-1; tentatively, D is TRBD1 (7 bases). The germline gives CDR1 SGHTA, CDR2 FQGTGA. The CDR3 has 17 amino acids. The ends were cut back, 6 bases at V and 0 bases at J, with 18 bases in the middle. CDR3 in DNA: TGTGCCAGCAGTCCCCAGGGGGGTGTCGTCTCCTACAATGAGCAGTTCTTC. Translation: CASSPQGGVVSYNEQFF.

The rearrangement uses TRBV21-1 and TRBJ1-2; TRBD1, the table's D call, was not compared with the DNA. TRBV21-1 is a pseudogene. The CDR3 runs to 17 residues. The CDR3 loop is CAPPNGQGNCFGYGYTF. CDR3 DNA: TGTGCCCCCCCAAACGGACAGGGCAACTGTTTTGGCTATGGCTACACCTTC.

The chain recombines TRBV9 with TRBJ1-1, with D perhaps matching TRBD1 (6 bases). Per the germline V gene, CDR1 is SGDLS and CDR2 is YYNGEE. The CDR3 has 14 amino acids. V was pared by 2 bases and J by 4 bases, with 12 bases between. CDR3 sequence (DNA): TGTGCCAGCAGCGTGGACAGAGTGGCCACTGAAGCTTTCTTT. It specifies CASSVDRVATEAFF. Using reference TRBV9 and TRBJ1-1 for the parts outside the CDR3, the full variable domain is DSGVTQTPKHLITATGQRVTLRCSPRSGDLSVYWYQQSLDQGLQFLIQYYNGEERAKGNILERFSAQQFPDLHSELNLSSLELGDSALYFCASSVDRVATEAFFGQGTRLTVV.

V is TRBV5-1 and J is TRBJ2-7; 9 positions agree with TRBD1. CDR3 length equals 16 residues. The V gene's germline CDR1 is SGHRS and CDR2 YFSETQ. Losses at the gene ends were 5 bases for V and 6 bases for J; bases not matched to a gene: 15. Written as DNA, the CDR3 is TGCGCCAGCAGTTTTGAATCCGGGACAGGGAATGTCGAGCAGTACTTC. Protein sequence: CASSFESGTGNVEQYF.

Only a few counts were recorded for this clone. This sequence joins TRBV3-1 (or the pseudogene TRBV3-2) and TRBJ2-5, with D perhaps assigned TRBD1 or TRBD2 (5 bases each). Per germline, CDR1 LGHDT and CDR2 YNNKEL (reference sequence). Trimming left V 6 bases short and J 3 bases short, with 14 bases between. The length of the CDR3 is 14 residues. The CDR3 loop reads CASSRRDVKETQYF. The CDR3 DNA sequence: TGTGCCAGCAGTCGCCGGGACGTAAAAGAGACCCAGTACTTC.

This chain connects TRBV6-5 to TRBJ2-1; 7 bases align to TRBD1. The CDR3 length is 14 residues. Germline V gene sequence: CDR1 MNHEY, CDR2 SVGAGI. V gave up 7 bases and J gave up 7 bases; unmatched junction bases: 10. CDR3 region: CASTIDRALNEQFF. CDR3 bases: TGTGCCAGCACCATTGACAGGGCGCTTAATGAGCAGTTCTTC.

The chain combines TRBV14 with TRBJ2-5, with 9 bases fitting TRBD2. V was clipped by 4 bases and J by 5 bases; unmatched bases: 11. There are 16 residues in the CDR3. Per the germline V gene, CDR1 is SGHDN and CDR2 is FVKESK. The CDR3 sequence is CASSPGVAGVQETQYF. The CDR3 coding sequence is TGTGCCAGCAGCCCCGGGGTAGCGGGAGTCCAGGAGACCCAGTACTTC.

The chain joins TRBV4-1 to TRBJ2-7, with TRBD1 matching 8 bases. Per the germline V gene, CDR1 is MGHRA and CDR2 is YSYEKL. V dropped 2 bases and J dropped 2; count of bases not matched to a gene: 5. This CDR3 has 15 amino acids. The CDR3, as DNA: TGCGCCAGCAGCCAACCCCGGACAGGGACCTACGAGCAGTACTTC. As protein: CASSQPRTGTYEQYF.

The rearrangement joins TRBV6-5 to TRBJ2-1; D is undetermined. The CDR3 loop spans 12 amino acids. V lost 11 bases and J 7 bases, leaving 15 bases between the germline ends. Germline CDR1 is MNHEY and CDR2 is SVGAGI. This CDR3 reads CASLTSWNEQFF. As DNA, the CDR3 is TGTGCCTCCCTCACGAGTTGGAATGAGCAGTTCTTC.

The gene calls are TRBV6-5 and TRBJ1-4; 7 bases fit TRBD1. This CDR3 has 12 amino acids. Trimming took 7 bases from V and 11 from J; bases not matched to a gene: 7. Germline loops: CDR1 MNHEY, CDR2 SVGAGI. CDR3: CASNQRQGKLFF. As DNA, the CDR3 is TGTGCCAGCAACCAACGACAGGGTAAACTGTTTTTT.

The V and J genes are TRBV28 and TRBJ2-7; possible D gene TRBD1, 5 bases. The CDR3 length is 13 residues. V lost 5 bases and J lost 3, with 11 bases in between. Germline V gene lookup returns CDR1 MDHEN and CDR2 SYDVKM. CDR3 nucleotides: TGTGCCAGCAGTGCCGGACACATCTACGAGCAGTACTTC. It encodes CASSAGHIYEQYF.

The chain carries TRBV6-5 and TRBJ1-2, with D possibly being TRBD1 (6 bases). This CDR3 has 12 amino acids. Germline V gene sequence: CDR1 MNHEY, CDR2 SVGAGI. V lost 6 bases to trimming and J lost 4 bases, with 9 bases between them. Here the CDR3 DNA reads TGTGCCAGCAGGGACAGCCTCTATGGCTACACCTTC. It is translated as CASRDSLYGYTF.

V is TRBV30 and J is TRBJ1-2; no clear D. CDR3 length: 13 amino acids. Per germline, CDR1 GTSNPN and CDR2 SVGIG (reference sequence). Trimming cost V 5 bases and J 4 bases, with 14 bases left between them. The DNA of the CDR3 is TGTGCCTGGGGGATGGGAGTCACCTATGGCTACACCTTC. It specifies CAWGMGVTYGYTF.

V is TRBV28 and J is TRBJ1-2, with a possible D match to TRBD1 (6 bases). Germline lookup yields CDR1 MDHEN and CDR2 SYDVKM. There are 15 residues in the CDR3. Between the trimmed V and J ends, which lost 6 bases and 1 base, there was a span of 15 bases. CDR3: CASRVPGAGNYGYTF. CDR3 in DNA: TGTGCCAGCAGGGTGCCGGGGGCGGGTAACTATGGCTACACCTTC.

This clone came up once. This chain joins TRBV15 and TRBJ1-1; TRBD1 might be the D (5 bases). This CDR3 region has 16 residues. Trimming shortened V by 1 base and J by 10 bases, and 22 bases separated the two germline ends. CDR1 and CDR2 (germline): LNHNV, YYDKDF (reference sequence). This CDR3 reads CATSRGELASMGGAFF. CDR3 nucleotides: TGTGCCACCAGCAGAGGGGAACTGGCCTCAATGGGGGGAGCTTTCTTT.

V and J are TRBV7-2 and TRBJ2-7; D ambiguous. The CDR3 extends over 12 amino acids. Germline V gene lookup returns CDR1 SGHTA and CDR2 FQGNSA. V dropped 5 bases and J dropped 4 bases, with 9 bases sitting between them. The CDR3 DNA follows: TGTGCCAGCAGCCCGTCGCGTTACGAGCAGTACTTC. This sequence encodes CASSPSRYEQYF.

The chain couples TRBV5-1 to TRBJ2-2; a possible D gene is TRBD1 (6 bases). The CDR3 extends over 14 amino acids. Germline lookup yields CDR1 SGHRS and CDR2 YFSETQ. The V end was cut by 3 bases, the J end by 5 bases, with 11 bases between. CDR3 coding DNA: TGCGCCAGCAGCTGGACAGCTGGGACCGGGGAGCTGTTTTTT. It encodes CASSWTAGTGELFF.

The chain is built from TRBV12-3 or TRBV12-4 and TRBJ2-3; D unclear. The CDR3 consists of 11 residues. The ends were cut back, 7 bases at V and 1 base at J, with 3 bases in the middle. The CDR3 loop is CASMRTDTQYF. The CDR3 DNA is TGTGCCAGCATGCGCACAGATACGCAGTATTTT.